The 8 T cell receptor beta chains reported below all come from one sample, sequenced in a study of cytomegalovirus exposure and HLA in healthy donors. PCR was performed using 60 Vbeta and 13 Jbeta primers. Clones were read by immunoSEQ multiplex PCR, and TCRdb kept only the in-frame ones, dropping some. The data show 120,000 or so clones, with about 80% seen just once and 7.5% to 9.5% held by the top ten. The sequenced sample was PBMCs. These receptors came from a woman between 45 and 65 years old in good health and CMV-seropositive.

This chain connects TRBV4-2 to TRBJ2-7; possibly TRBD2 for D (5 bases). Germline CDR1 is LGHNA and CDR2 is YNFKEQ. V lost 0 bases to trimming and J lost 2 bases, with 8 bases between them. The CDR3 covers 14 residues. The CDR3, as DNA: TGTGCCAGCAGCCAAGAAATACTAGCCTACGAGCAGTACTTC. Its protein product is CASSQEILAYEQYF.

V and J are TRBV7-8 and TRBJ2-7; 10 positions match TRBD1. In germline, CDR1 is SGHVS, CDR2 FQNEAQ. The V gene end was trimmed by 5 bases and the J gene end by 4 bases; junction bases not matched to a gene: 8. There are 15 residues in the CDR3. The CDR3 spells CASSPGGTGVYEQYF. Here the CDR3 DNA reads TGTGCCAGCAGCCCAGGGGGGACAGGGGTTTACGAGCAGTACTTC. The full variable domain, with the rest looked up from reference TRBV7-8 and TRBJ2-7, is GAGVSQSPRYKVAKRGQDVALRCDPISGHVSLFWYQQALGQGPEFLTYFQNEAQLDKSGLPSDRFFAERPEGSVSTLKIQRTQQEDSAVYLCASSPGGTGVYEQYFGPGTRLTVT.

The V call is TRBV5-6, the J call TRBJ2-1; 8 bases are shared with TRBD2. Germline CDR1 SGHDT, CDR2 YYEEEE. J lost 4 bases, V lost 3 bases, and 9 bases had no gene match. This CDR3 has 16 amino acids. CDR3 residues: CASSSRGAGEYNEQFF. In DNA form, the CDR3 reads TGTGCCAGCAGCTCCCGAGGAGCGGGGGAGTACAATGAGCAGTTCTTC.

This sequence joins TRBV7-9 and TRBJ1-6; TRBD1 matches at 8 bases. The CDR3 runs 14 residues. The germline V gene has CDR1 SEHNR and CDR2 FQNEAQ (reference sequence). The J segment lost 8 bases and the V segment lost 5 bases, leaving 5 bases of the junction unmatched. CDR3 nucleotides: TGTGCCAGCAGCCGACAGGGGCTGGATTCACCCCTCCACTTT. Translation gives CASSRQGLDSPLHF.

The rearrangement links TRBV5-4 to TRBJ1-3; D is possibly TRBD1 (6 bases). This CDR3 comprises 17 residues. The V end was cut by 4 bases, the J end by 7 bases, with 24 bases between. Germline V gives CDR1 SGHNT, CDR2 YYREEE (reference sequence). The CDR3 DNA reads TGTGCCAGCAGCCGCCTCGGGCGGGGGGCCCAAGGGAACACCATATATTTT. This translates into CASSRLGRGAQGNTIYF.

The chain couples TRBV4-1 to TRBJ2-3; 10 positions match TRBD2. Germline trimming cut 6 bases from V and 4 bases from J; bases unmatched to any gene: 13. The CDR3 spans 17 residues. Germline CDR1 MGHRA, CDR2 YSYEKL. As DNA, the CDR3 is TGCGCCAGCAGTCCCATTGGACTAGCGGTGATTTCAGATACGCAGTATTTT. This gives the protein CASSPIGLAVISDTQYF.

This chain uses TRBV15 with TRBJ2-5; 9 bases are shared with TRBD2. V lost 1 base to trimming and J lost 7 bases; unmatched junction nucleotides: 13. There are 17 residues in the CDR3. Germline lookup yields CDR1 LNHNV and CDR2 YYDKDF (reference sequence). CDR3 nucleotide sequence: TGTGCCACCAGCAGAGGGGATCAACGGCGGGGGGGCGGGACCCAGTACTTC. Amino acid sequence: CATSRGDQRRGGGTQYF.

This chain joins TRBV6-1 and TRBJ1-1; no clear D. The ends were cut back, 1 base at V and 0 bases at J, with 9 bases in the middle. This CDR3 region has 15 residues. The germline V gene encodes CDR1 MNHNS and CDR2 SASEGT. This CDR3 is CASSEGEAVNTEAFF. DNA of the CDR3: TGTGCCAGCAGTGAAGGGGAGGCCGTGAACACTGAAGCTTTCTTT.